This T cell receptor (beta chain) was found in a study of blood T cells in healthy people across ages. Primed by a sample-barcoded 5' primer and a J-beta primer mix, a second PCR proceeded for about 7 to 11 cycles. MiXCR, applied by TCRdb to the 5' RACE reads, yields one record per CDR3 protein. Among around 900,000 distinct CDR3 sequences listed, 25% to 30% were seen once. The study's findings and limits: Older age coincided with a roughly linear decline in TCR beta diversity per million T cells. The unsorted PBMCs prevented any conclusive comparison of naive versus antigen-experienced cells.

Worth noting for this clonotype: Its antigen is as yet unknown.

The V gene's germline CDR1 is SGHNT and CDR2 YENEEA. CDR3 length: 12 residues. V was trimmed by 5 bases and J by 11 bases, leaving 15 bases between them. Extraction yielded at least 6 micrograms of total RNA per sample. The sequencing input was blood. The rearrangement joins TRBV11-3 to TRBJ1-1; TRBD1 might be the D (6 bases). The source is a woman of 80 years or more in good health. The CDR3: CASSPSTGSAFF. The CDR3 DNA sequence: TGTGCCAGCAGCCCATCGACAGGATCGGCTTTCTTT.